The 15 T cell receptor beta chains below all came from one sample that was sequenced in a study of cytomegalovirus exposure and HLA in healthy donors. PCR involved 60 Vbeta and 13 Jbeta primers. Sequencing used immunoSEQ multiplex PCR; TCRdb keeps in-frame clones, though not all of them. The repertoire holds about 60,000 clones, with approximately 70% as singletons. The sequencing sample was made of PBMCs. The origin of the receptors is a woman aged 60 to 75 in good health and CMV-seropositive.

DNA of the CDR3: TGTGCCAGCAGCTCTAACTATGGCTACACCTTC. It translates to CASSSNYGYTF. The rearrangement joins TRBV6-1 to TRBJ1-2; D not resolved. There are 11 residues in the CDR3. CDR1 is MNHNS and CDR2 is SASEGT in the germline V gene. Trimming removed 6 bases at V and 0 bases at J, with 2 bases between.

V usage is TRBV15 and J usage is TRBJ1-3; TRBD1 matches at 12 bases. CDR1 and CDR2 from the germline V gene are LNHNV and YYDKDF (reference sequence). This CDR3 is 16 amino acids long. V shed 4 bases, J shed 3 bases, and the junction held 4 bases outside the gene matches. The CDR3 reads CATSKGQGANGNTIYF. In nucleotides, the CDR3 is TGTGCCACCAGCAAGGGACAGGGGGCGAATGGAAACACCATATATTTT.

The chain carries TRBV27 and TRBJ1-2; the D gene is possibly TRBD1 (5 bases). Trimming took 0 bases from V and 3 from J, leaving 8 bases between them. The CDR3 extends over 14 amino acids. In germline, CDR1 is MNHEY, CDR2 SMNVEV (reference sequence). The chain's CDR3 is CASSLSPGDYGYTF. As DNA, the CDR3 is TGTGCCAGCAGTTTATCACCGGGGGACTATGGCTACACCTTC.

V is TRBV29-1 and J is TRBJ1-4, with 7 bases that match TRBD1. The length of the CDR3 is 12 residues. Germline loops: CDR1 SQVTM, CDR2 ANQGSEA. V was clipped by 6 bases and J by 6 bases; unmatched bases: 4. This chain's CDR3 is CSVSRGDEKLFF. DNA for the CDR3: TGCAGCGTAAGCAGGGGGGATGAAAAACTGTTTTTT. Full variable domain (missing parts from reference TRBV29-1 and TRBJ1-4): SAVISQKPSRDICQRGTSLTIQCQVDSQVTMMFWYRQQPGQSLTLIATANQGSEATYESGFVIDKFPISRPNLTFSTLTVSNMSPEDSSIYLCSVSRGDEKLFFGSGTQLSVL.

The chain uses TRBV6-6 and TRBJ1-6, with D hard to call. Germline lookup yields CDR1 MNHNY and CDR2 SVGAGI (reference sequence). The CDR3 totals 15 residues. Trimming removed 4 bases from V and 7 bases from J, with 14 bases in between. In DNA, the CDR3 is TGTGCCAGCAGTTTCACTGGCGACGGGAATTCACCCCTCCACTTT. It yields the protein CASSFTGDGNSPLHF.

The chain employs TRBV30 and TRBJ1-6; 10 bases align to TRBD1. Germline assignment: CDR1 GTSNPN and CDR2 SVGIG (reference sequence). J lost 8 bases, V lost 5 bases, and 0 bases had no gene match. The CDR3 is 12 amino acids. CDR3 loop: CAWGQGDSPLHF. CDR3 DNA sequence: TGTGCCTGGGGACAGGGGGATTCACCCCTCCACTTT.

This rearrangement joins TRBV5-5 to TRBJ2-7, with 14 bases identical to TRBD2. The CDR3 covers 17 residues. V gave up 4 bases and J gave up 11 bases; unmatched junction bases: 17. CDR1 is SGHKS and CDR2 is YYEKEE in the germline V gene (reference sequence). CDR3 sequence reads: CASSPGLAGGKSLREYF. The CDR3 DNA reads TGTGCCAGCAGCCCAGGACTAGCGGGGGGTAAGAGTTTGAGAGAGTACTTC. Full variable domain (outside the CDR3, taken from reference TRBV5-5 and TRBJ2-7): DAGVTQSPTHLIKTRGQQVTLRCSPISGHKSVSWYQQVLGQGPQFIFQYYEKEERGRGNFPDRFSARQFPNYSSELNVNALLLGDSALYLCASSPGLAGGKSLREYFGPGTRLTVT.

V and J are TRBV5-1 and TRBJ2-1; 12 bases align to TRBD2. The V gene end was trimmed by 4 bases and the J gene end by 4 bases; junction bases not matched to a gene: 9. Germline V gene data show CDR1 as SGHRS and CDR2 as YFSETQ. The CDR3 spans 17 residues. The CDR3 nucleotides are TGCGCCAGCAGCACCGCGACTCTAGCGGGGGGGTACAATGAGCAGTTCTTC. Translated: CASSTATLAGGYNEQFF.

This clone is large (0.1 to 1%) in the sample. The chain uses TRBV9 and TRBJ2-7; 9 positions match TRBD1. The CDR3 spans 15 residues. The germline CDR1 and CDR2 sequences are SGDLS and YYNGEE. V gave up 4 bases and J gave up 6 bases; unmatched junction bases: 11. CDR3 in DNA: TGTGCCAGCAGCTTCCAGTCGGGACAGGGTGGCGAGCAGTACTTC. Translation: CASSFQSGQGGEQYF. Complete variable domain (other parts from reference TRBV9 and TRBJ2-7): DSGVTQTPKHLITATGQRVTLRCSPRSGDLSVYWYQQSLDQGLQFLIQYYNGEERAKGNILERFSAQQFPDLHSELNLSSLELGDSALYFCASSFQSGQGGEQYFGPGTRLTVT.

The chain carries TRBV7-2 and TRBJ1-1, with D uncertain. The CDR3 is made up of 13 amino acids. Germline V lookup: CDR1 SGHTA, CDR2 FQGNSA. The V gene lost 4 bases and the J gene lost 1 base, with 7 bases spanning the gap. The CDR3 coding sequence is TGTGCCAGCAGCTCGACATGGAACACTGAAGCTTTCTTT. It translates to CASSSTWNTEAFF.

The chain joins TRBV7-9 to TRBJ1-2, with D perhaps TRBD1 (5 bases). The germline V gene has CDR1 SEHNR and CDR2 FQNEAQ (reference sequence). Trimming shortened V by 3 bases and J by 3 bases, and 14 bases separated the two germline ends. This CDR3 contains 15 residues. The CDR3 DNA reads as TGTGCCAGCAGCTTGTTCCAGGGTAAGGACTATGGCTACACCTTC. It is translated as CASSLFQGKDYGYTF.

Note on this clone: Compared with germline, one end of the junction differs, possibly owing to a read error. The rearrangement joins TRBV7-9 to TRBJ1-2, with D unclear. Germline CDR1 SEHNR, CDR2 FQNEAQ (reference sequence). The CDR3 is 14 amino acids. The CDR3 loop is CSSSRYREGGSYTF. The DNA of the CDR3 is TGTTCCAGCAGCCGCTATAGGGAGGGAGGTAGCTACACCTTC.

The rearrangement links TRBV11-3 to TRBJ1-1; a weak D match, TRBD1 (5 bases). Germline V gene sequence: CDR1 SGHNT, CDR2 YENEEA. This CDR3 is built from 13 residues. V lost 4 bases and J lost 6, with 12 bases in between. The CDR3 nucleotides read TGTGCCAGCAGCTCCCCCAGGGAAGCTGAAGCTTTCTTT. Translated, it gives CASSSPREAEAFF.

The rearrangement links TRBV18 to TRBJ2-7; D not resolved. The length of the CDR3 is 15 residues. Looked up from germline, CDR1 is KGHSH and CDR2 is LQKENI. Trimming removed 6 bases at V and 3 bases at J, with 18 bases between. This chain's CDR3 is CASSRRFPPDYEQYF. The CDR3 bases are TGTGCCAGCTCCCGGAGATTTCCCCCGGACTACGAGCAGTACTTC.

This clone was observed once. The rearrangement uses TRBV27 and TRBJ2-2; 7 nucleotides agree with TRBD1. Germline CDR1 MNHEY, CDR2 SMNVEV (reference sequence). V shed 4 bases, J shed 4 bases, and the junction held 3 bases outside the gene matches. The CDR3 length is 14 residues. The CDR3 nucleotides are TGTGCCAGCAGTTACAGGGGCCGCACCGGGGAGCTGTTTTTT. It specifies CASSYRGRTGELFF.